These 6 T cell receptor beta chains were sequenced from one sample in a study of regulatory T cells in long-lasting Graves disease. Arm-PCR of CDR3 regions and iRepertoire HTBI primers were the basis on which TCR beta libraries were built. TCRdb fed the multiplex PCR reads into MiXCR, producing one record per CDR3 protein. The profile shows 200,000 to 250,000 distinct CDR3 sequences, 20% to 25% of them singletons. Time point denoted: newly diagnosed GD, antithyroid drugs for less than 3 months. PBMC RNA was the source of the TCR library. The source was peripheral blood mononuclear cells (PBMCs), collected at new diagnosis, from a patient treated with antithyroid drugs. These receptors all stem from a female donor with Graves disease.

The V call is TRBV6-5, the J call TRBJ2-7; 8 nucleotides align to TRBD1. The germline CDR1 and CDR2 sequences are MNHEY and SVGAGI. The CDR3 loop spans 15 amino acids. V lost 4 bases, J lost 1 base, and 6 bases stayed unmatched. CDR3 nucleotides: TGTGCCAGCAGTTCTAGGACAGGGATGTCCTACGAGCAGTACTTC. The encoded protein is CASSSRTGMSYEQYF.

In its sample, this clonotype was seen once. The chain employs TRBV10-3 and TRBJ1-5, with 9 bases that match TRBD1. This CDR3 has 13 amino acids. Germline trimming cut 9 bases from V and 7 bases from J; bases unmatched to any gene: 7. CDR1 and CDR2 (germline): ENHRY, SYGVKD. The CDR3 region is CAIQGQGMQPQHF. The DNA of the CDR3 is TGTGCCATACAGGGACAGGGTATGCAGCCCCAGCATTTT.

The chain links TRBV18 to TRBJ2-1; D not certain. Germline V gene data show CDR1 as KGHSH and CDR2 as LQKENI. The germline V and J ends were trimmed by 3 bases and 5 bases, with 14 bases remaining between them. The CDR3 is made up of 15 amino acids. CDR3 residues: CASSPIGRRDNEQFF. The CDR3 nucleotides are TGTGCCAGCTCACCGATTGGGCGGAGAGACAATGAGCAGTTCTTC.

This clonotype has only a few counts. The genes are TRBV24-1 and TRBJ2-1, with 7 positions matching TRBD2. Trimming at V came to 0 bases and at J to 0 bases, leaving 7 bases not matched to a gene. Germline lookup yields CDR1 KGHDR and CDR2 SFDVKD. This CDR3 has 18 amino acids. CDR3 residues: CATSDLRRGGGSYNEQFF. CDR3 in DNA: TGTGCCACCAGTGATTTGCGAAGGGGCGGGGGCTCCTACAATGAGCAGTTCTTC.

This clonotype showed up many times. This chain uses TRBV7-2 with TRBJ2-3; 7 bases are shared with TRBD2. In germline, CDR1 is SGHTA, CDR2 FQGNSA. V dropped 5 bases and J dropped 1; count of bases not matched to a gene: 6. The CDR3 length is 15 residues. Here the CDR3 reads CASSRPTSGTDTQYF. CDR3 nucleotides: TGTGCCAGCAGCAGGCCCACTAGCGGCACAGATACGCAGTATTTT.

The rearrangement joins TRBV28 to TRBJ1-5; perhaps TRBD1 as D (6 bases). V lost 6 bases and J lost 1, with 10 bases in between. The length of the CDR3 is 14 residues. CDR1 and CDR2 from the germline V gene are MDHEN and SYDVKM. CDR3 sequence reads: CASRAGGSNQPQHF. DNA for the CDR3: TGTGCCAGCAGGGCCGGGGGCAGCAATCAGCCCCAGCATTTT.